These 5 T cell receptor beta chains came from one sample sequenced in a study of T-cell memory formation after mild COVID-19 (dated by TCRdb to the early 2020s). The library relied on 5' RACE. Sequencing was performed on an Illumina NovaSeq 6000. TCRdb reprocessed the public reads (quality trimming at Q25 with fastp, clone calling with MiXCR) and kept in-frame beta chains. Rows with one shared CDR3 protein collapse into an entry with the most common genes and DNA. For this sample the table gives approximately 260,000 distinct CDR3 sequences, of which over 15% were detected only once. The ten largest clonotypes hold roughly a fifth of the sample. Sequences were obtained from PBMCs or a T cell subset sorted from them (not recorded which). Receptors originate from a man aged 18 to 29 who had mild COVID-19 (a few samples of this study predate the infection). The sample titles of this study are shuffled in the database, so cell type and time point are left out; the donor was told from shared clones.

The chain employs TRBV4-2 and TRBJ1-6; D perhaps matches TRBD1 (5 bases). This CDR3 spans 18 amino acids. Germline V gene lookup returns CDR1 LGHNA and CDR2 YNFKEQ. V was pared by 1 base and J by 10 bases, with 23 bases between. The CDR3: CASSQVREGRDPTSPLHF. CDR3 coding DNA: TGTGCCAGCAGCCAAGTTCGAGAGGGGAGGGATCCCACATCACCCCTCCACTTT.

The chain links TRBV27 to TRBJ2-7, with D maybe TRBD1 (6 bases). CDR3 size: 16 residues. V lost 5 bases to trimming and J lost 2 bases, with 19 bases between them. Germline-derived CDR1 and CDR2 are MNHEY and SMNVEV (reference sequence). CDR3 bases: TGTGCCAGCAGTCGGGGATTACAGGGTACCCCCTACGAGCAGTACTTC. Its translation: CASSRGLQGTPYEQYF.

This clonotype was observed at least ten times. This sequence joins TRBV2 and TRBJ2-7; D unresolved. V lost 3 bases, J lost 5 bases, and 11 bases lay in between. CDR3 length: 13 amino acids. In germline, CDR1 is SNHLY, CDR2 FYNNEI. The CDR3 region is CASSEFPRDEQYV. CDR3 DNA sequence: TGTGCCAGCAGTGAGTTCCCCCGGGACGAGCAGTACGTC.

The gene calls are TRBV29-1 and TRBJ2-3; 7 bases are shared with TRBD2. The J segment lost 2 bases and the V segment lost 0 bases, leaving 8 bases of the junction unmatched. From germline, CDR1 is SQVTM and CDR2 ANQGSEA. The CDR3 length is 16 residues. The CDR3 bases are TGCAGCGTTGAAGATCGTGTCGGGGGGAACACAGATACGCAGTATTTT. Protein product: CSVEDRVGGNTDTQYF.

This clonotype was seen a handful of times. The V and J genes are TRBV19 and TRBJ2-6; D unclear. The CDR3 has 17 residues. The V and J ends lost 4 bases and 0 bases respectively, with 13 bases between them. Germline CDR1 is LNHDA and CDR2 is SQIVND (reference sequence). As DNA, the CDR3 is TGTGCCAGTAGTAGTTCAGGCTCCTACTCTGGGGCCAACGTCCTGACTTTC. This gives the protein CASSSSGSYSGANVLTF.